The sequence of this T cell receptor beta chain was determined in a study of blood T cell repertoires in COVID-19. Generated by immunoSEQ multiplex PCR, the TCRdb table keeps only in-frame clones and is missing some. Found here are about 46,000 clones, 80% to 90% of them singletons; the top ten hold around 32%. CDR3 length: 12 amino acids. From germline, CDR1 is SGHNT and CDR2 YYREEE (reference sequence). V was cut by 4 bases and J by 3 bases, with 7 bases left in between. This chain joins TRBV5-4 and TRBJ1-2, with no clear D. The sample was peripheral blood. The source of this sequence is a woman of 80 years or more with COVID-19, enrolled during active disease. CDR3 coding DNA: TGTGCCAGCAGCCGAGATGACTATGGCTACACCTTC. Translated, it gives CASSRDDYGYTF.